This T cell receptor beta chain came from a study of blood T cells in healthy people across ages. On the study more broadly: Capture via template switching afforded approximately one barcoded beta molecule per two T cells.

Germline CDR1 is SGHTA and CDR2 is FQGNSA. The CDR3 spans 15 residues. J was trimmed by 0 bases and V by 7 bases; bases with no gene match: 6. Findings of the study overall: Fewer expanded clones and more diversity marked long-lived versus aged donors.

Healthy Caucasian individuals from Russia aged about 6 to 95 served as donors. Then a second PCR, running roughly 7 to 11 cycles, was carried out with a sample-barcoded 5' primer and a J-beta primer mix. TCRdb re-called the 5' RACE reads through MiXCR, storing one row per CDR3 protein. The sample records around 1,500,000 distinct CDR3 sequences, 28% being singletons. This clonotype occurred a few times. No antigen is known for it. This chain joins TRBV7-2 and TRBJ2-3; 8 bases agree with TRBD1. Sequencing input: blood. This sequence was found in a woman aged 25 to 39 in good health. As DNA, the CDR3 is TGTGCCAGCAAACCAAACAGGGGGAGCACAGATACGCAGTATTTT. Its translation is CASKPNRGSTDTQYF.